What follows is one T cell receptor beta chain and its context. The antigen is unknown. This entry is derived from a study of identical twins. Whole-study findings and limits: The abundant beta clonotypes from cord blood had fewer insertions, and memory repertoires had none of this.

There were only healthy Caucasians among the donors. CDR3 size: 14 residues. V lost 10 bases and J 0 bases, leaving 12 bases between the germline ends. CDR1 is ENHRY, CDR2 SYGVKD, per germline. Template switching introduced a universal primer site, and the cDNA bore unique molecular identifiers. TCRdb analysed the 5' RACE reads with MiXCR anew, one entry per CDR3 protein. The sample has some 630,000 distinct CDR3 sequences, 7.1% seen once. The same data also contributed to another study, on yellow fever vaccine responses in identical twins. That report notes: Twins showed a vaccine T cell response that reportedly seemed partly convergent, partly personalized.

The sequence was collected from a woman between 18 and 29 years old in good health. The rearrangement links TRBV10-3 to TRBJ2-2, with D hard to call. Sequenced sample: PBMCs. CDR3: CATQERTNTGELFF. CDR3 nucleotides: TGTGCCACCCAGGAGCGAACGAACACCGGGGAGCTGTTTTTT.